This T cell receptor beta chain was captured in a study of human T cells and chemical hapten exposure. Study information: DPC at 0.01% went onto the upper back in patch tests, read at 6 days.

Time point indicated: patch test 1, 2 weeks after DPC sensitization. Treatment denoted: therapeutic diphenylcyclopropenone sensitization with weekly scalp DPC. Patients had alopecia, were aged 18 to 70, and were not pregnant. TCRdb ran MiXCR on the RACE reads and lists one entry per CDR3 protein. The data contain approximately 71,000 distinct CDR3 sequences, 9.8% of them singletons. J gave up 4 bases and V 3 bases, and 5 bases lay outside the gene matches. CDR1 is GTSNPN, CDR2 SVGIG, per germline (reference sequence). This CDR3 is 13 amino acids long. This clonotype came up many times. Source: whole blood, taken in connection with sensitization to the hapten diphenylcyclopropenone (DPC). This TCR was sampled from a woman between 40 and 50 years old with alopecia areata. Some clones in this sample may be carry-over from other donors' samples. The chain recombines TRBV30 with TRBJ1-2, with 7 bases that match TRBD1. The CDR3 nucleotides are TGTGCCTGGAGCCCAGGGACAGTCTATGGCTACACCTTC. It specifies CAWSPGTVYGYTF.